This T cell receptor (beta chain) stems from a study of blood T cell repertoires in COVID-19. The wider study: Whether acute or convalescent, the COVID-19 samples came from the United States, Italy and Spain.

Generated by immunoSEQ multiplex PCR, the TCRdb table keeps only in-frame clones and is missing some. The sample shows 180,000 or so clones, approximately 88% of them seen only once. Individuals drawn from approximately 26 US areas were roughly 18 to 95 years old. Cohorts were assigned according to the clinical history that participants reported. For recovered donors of Cohort 3, there were two negative PCRs, clearance, or symptom resolution. The receptor was isolated from a woman aged 55-70 years who had recovered from COVID-19. Sequencing was performed on PBMCs or T cells enriched from blood (not recorded which).

The CDR3 protein is CASYSGQTFTGELFF. The CDR3 DNA follows: TGTGCCAGTTATTCGGGACAGACATTCACCGGGGAGCTGTTTTTT. V gene TRBV28 combines with J gene TRBJ2-2, with 7 nucleotides matching TRBD1. J lost 4 bases, V lost 9 bases, and 11 bases had no gene match. The CDR3 consists of 15 residues. Germline CDR1 and CDR2: MDHEN and SYDVKM.